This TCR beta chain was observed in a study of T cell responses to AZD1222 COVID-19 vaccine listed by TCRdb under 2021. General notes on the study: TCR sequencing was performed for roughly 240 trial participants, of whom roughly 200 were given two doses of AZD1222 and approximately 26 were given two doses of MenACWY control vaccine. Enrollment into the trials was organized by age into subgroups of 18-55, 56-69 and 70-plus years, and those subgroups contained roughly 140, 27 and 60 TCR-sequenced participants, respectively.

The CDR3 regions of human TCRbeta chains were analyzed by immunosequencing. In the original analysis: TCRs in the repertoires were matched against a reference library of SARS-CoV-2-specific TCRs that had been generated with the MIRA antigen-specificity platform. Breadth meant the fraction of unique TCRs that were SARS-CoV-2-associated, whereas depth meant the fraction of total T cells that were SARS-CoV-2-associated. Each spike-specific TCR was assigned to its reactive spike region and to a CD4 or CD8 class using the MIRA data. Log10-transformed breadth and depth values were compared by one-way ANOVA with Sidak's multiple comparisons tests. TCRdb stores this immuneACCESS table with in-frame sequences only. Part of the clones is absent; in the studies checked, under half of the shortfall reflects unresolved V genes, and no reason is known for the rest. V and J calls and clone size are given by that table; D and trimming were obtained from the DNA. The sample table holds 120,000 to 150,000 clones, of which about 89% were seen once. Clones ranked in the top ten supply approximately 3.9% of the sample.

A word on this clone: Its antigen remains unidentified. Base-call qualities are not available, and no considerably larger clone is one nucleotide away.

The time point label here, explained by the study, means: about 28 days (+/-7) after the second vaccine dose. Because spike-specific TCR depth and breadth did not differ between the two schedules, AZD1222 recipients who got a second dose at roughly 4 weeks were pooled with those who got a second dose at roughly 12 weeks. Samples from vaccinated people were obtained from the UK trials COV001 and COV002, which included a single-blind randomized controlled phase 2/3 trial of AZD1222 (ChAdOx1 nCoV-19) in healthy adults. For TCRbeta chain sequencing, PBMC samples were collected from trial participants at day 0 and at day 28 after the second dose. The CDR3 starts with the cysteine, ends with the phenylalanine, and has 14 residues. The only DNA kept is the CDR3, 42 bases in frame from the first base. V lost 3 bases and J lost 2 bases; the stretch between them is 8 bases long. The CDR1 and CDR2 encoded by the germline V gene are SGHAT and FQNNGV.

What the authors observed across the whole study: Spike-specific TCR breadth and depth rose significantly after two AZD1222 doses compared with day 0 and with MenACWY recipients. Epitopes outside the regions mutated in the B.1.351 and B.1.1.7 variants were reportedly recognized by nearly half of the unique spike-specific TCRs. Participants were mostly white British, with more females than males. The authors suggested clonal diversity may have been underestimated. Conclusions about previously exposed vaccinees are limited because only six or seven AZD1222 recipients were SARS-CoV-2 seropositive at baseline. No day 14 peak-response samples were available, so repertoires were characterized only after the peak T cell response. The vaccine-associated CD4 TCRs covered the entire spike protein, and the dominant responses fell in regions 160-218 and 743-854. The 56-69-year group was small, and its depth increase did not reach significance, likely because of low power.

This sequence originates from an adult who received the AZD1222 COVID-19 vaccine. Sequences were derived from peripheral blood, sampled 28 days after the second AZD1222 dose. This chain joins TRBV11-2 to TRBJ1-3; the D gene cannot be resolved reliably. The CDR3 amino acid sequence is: CASSLRPTGNTIYF. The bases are TGTGCCAGCAGCTTGCGACCGACTGGAAACACCATATATTTT.